Below, 23 T cell receptor beta chains from the same sample are listed, as sequenced in a study of blood T cell repertoires in COVID-19. This table comes from immunoSEQ multiplex PCR, and its TCRdb copy is limited to in-frame clones, with some not included. The sample gives approximately 250,000 clones, less than 90% of which show up once; 1.5% to 2% is in the top ten. The sequenced sample consisted of peripheral blood. The receptors were sampled from a man under 40 with active or convalescent COVID-19.

For this clone: This sample also contains other DNA sequences that code for the same CDR3. The rearrangement uses TRBV29-1 and TRBJ2-7; 7 bases match TRBD1. The CDR3 length is 12 residues. The V gene's germline CDR1 is SQVTM and CDR2 ANQGSEA. J lost 3 bases, V lost 4 bases, and 3 bases had no gene match. In DNA, the CDR3 is TGCAGCGTTGTCGCAGGGGGCTACGAGCAGTACTTC. It codes for CSVVAGGYEQYF.

DNA for the CDR3: TGTGCCAGCAGCTTCGGACAGATGAACACTGAAGCTTTCTTT. Amino acid sequence: CASSFGQMNTEAFF. The chain recombines TRBV27 with TRBJ1-1, with a weak D call TRBD1 (6 bases). Deletions cut 6 bases from V and 0 bases from J, with 11 bases between. Germline CDR1 is MNHEY and CDR2 is SMNVEV (reference sequence). CDR3 size: 14 residues.

This chain connects TRBV6-1 to TRBJ1-5; D gene uncertain. Between the trimmed V and J ends, which lost 2 bases and 6 bases, there was a span of 2 bases. The germline V gene encodes CDR1 MNHNS and CDR2 SASEGT. The CDR3 has 11 amino acids. The CDR3: CASSERQPQHF. In DNA, the CDR3 is TGTGCCAGCAGTGAACGTCAGCCCCAGCATTTT.

The chain employs TRBV12-3 or TRBV12-4 and TRBJ1-5, with D uncertain. V lost 9 bases and J lost 3, with 12 bases in between. The CDR3 has 13 residues. The CDR3 coding sequence is TGTGCCAGGACGAAGAGGTCCAATCAGCCCCAGCATTTT. Protein product: CARTKRSNQPQHF.

The chain carries TRBV18 and TRBJ1-1, with D maybe TRBD1 (6 bases). V gave up 1 base and J gave up 1 base, with 13 bases separating them. Germline values: CDR1 KGHSH, CDR2 LQKENI. The CDR3 covers 16 residues. The CDR3 DNA follows: TGTGCCAGCTCACCACGAGGGGGGGCATCGAACACTGAAGCTTTCTTT. Its translation: CASSPRGGASNTEAFF.

The chain carries TRBV30 and TRBJ1-5; D gene ambiguous. The CDR3 is made up of 15 amino acids. The germline V gene has CDR1 GTSNPN and CDR2 SVGIG (reference sequence). Deletions cut 0 bases from V and 6 bases from J, with 15 bases between. The CDR3 DNA follows: TGTGCCTGGAGTGTACTGGGCCGACAAGGTCAGCCCCAGCATTTT. Residues: CAWSVLGRQGQPQHF.

This chain connects TRBV2 to TRBJ1-1; TRBD1 aligns across 8 bases. The CDR3 has 14 amino acids. Germline CDR1 is SNHLY and CDR2 is FYNNEI. J was trimmed by 1 base and V by 5 bases; bases with no gene match: 3. The CDR3: CASSWDRRNTEAFF. CDR3 nucleotides: TGTGCCAGCAGTTGGGACAGGAGGAACACTGAAGCTTTCTTT.

This chain links TRBV2 with TRBJ1-2; 9 bases are shared with TRBD1. The CDR3 has 15 amino acids. Per germline, CDR1 SNHLY and CDR2 FYNNEI. V lost 6 bases, J lost 4 bases, and 9 bases stayed unmatched. This CDR3 reads CASRPRTGDGYGYTF. The CDR3 region has the DNA TGTGCCAGCAGGCCCCGGACAGGGGACGGCTATGGCTACACCTTC.

This chain joins TRBV6-5 and TRBJ2-7, with 8 bases fitting TRBD1. The junction had 10 bases not matched to a gene; V was cut back by 6 bases and J by 3 bases. Germline V gives CDR1 MNHEY, CDR2 SVGAGI. The CDR3 is 15 residues long. In DNA form, the CDR3 reads TGTGCCAGCAGGGACTATCCAGGGGGCGGCTACGAGCAGTACTTC. Amino acid sequence: CASRDYPGGGYEQYF.

This rearrangement joins TRBV5-8 to TRBJ1-4, with D hard to call. Germline V gene data show CDR1 as SGHTS and CDR2 as YDEGEE. V was trimmed by 4 bases and J by 2 bases, leaving 21 bases between them. The CDR3 loop spans 18 amino acids. The CDR3: CASSPASFFSGTNEKLFF. CDR3 DNA: TGTGCCAGCAGCCCCGCATCGTTCTTTTCGGGGACTAATGAAAAACTGTTTTTT. The full variable domain, completed using reference TRBV5-8 and TRBJ1-4, is EAGVTQSPTHLIKTRGQQATLRCSPISGHTSVYWYQQALGLGLQFLLWYDEGEERNRGNFPPRFSGRQFPNYSSELNVNALELEDSALYLCASSPASFFSGTNEKLFFGSGTQLSVL.

The chain links TRBV18 to TRBJ1-6; D is uncertain. Trimming left V 2 bases short and J 7 bases short, with 12 bases between. There are 15 residues in the CDR3. Germline CDR1 is KGHSH and CDR2 is LQKENI. CDR3 sequence: CASSPGRRENSPLHF. Here the CDR3 DNA reads TGTGCCAGCTCACCAGGGAGGCGAGAGAATTCACCCCTCCACTTT.

V usage is TRBV6-6 and J usage is TRBJ2-7; 7 bases line up with TRBD1. The V segment lost 6 bases and the J segment 0 bases; nucleotides outside the gene matches: 8. The CDR3 is made up of 15 amino acids. Looked up from germline, CDR1 is MNHNY and CDR2 is SVGAGI (reference sequence). The CDR3 protein is CASRWRQGSSYEQYF. The CDR3, as DNA: TGTGCCAGCAGATGGCGACAGGGTAGCTCCTACGAGCAGTACTTC.

V gene TRBV12-3 or TRBV12-4 combines with J gene TRBJ1-5, with unresolved D. This CDR3 comprises 13 residues. V was trimmed by 3 bases and J by 3 bases, leaving 6 bases between them. This chain's CDR3 is CASSFQDNQPQHF. In DNA form, the CDR3 reads TGTGCCAGCAGTTTTCAGGACAATCAGCCCCAGCATTTT.

The CDR3 nucleotides are TGTGCCAGCAGTGAATTATCAGGGGACGACGACTATGGCTACACCTTC. Translating gives CASSELSGDDDYGYTF. V usage is TRBV2 and J usage is TRBJ1-2; possible D gene TRBD1, 6 bases. The V gene lost 2 bases and the J gene lost 3 bases, with 16 bases spanning the gap. Germline CDR1 SNHLY, CDR2 FYNNEI. The CDR3 spans 16 residues. Full variable domain (rest looked up from reference TRBV2 and TRBJ1-2): EPEVTQTPSHQVTQMGQEVILRCVPISNHLYFYWYRQILGQKVEFLVSFYNNEISEKSEIFDDQFSVERPDGSNFTLKIRSTKLEDSAMYFCASSELSGDDDYGYTFGSGTRLTVV.

The chain couples TRBV2 to TRBJ1-1; D unresolved. Per germline, CDR1 SNHLY and CDR2 FYNNEI. The V end was cut by 6 bases, the J end by 8 bases, with 10 bases between. CDR3 length: 11 residues. In nucleotides, the CDR3 is TGTGCCAGCAGAACTTCTCCGGAAGCTTTCTTT. Translating it yields CASRTSPEAFF.

This clone has only a few counts. The chain is built from TRBV6-5 and TRBJ2-5, with 9 bases matching TRBD2. Germline V CDR1 and CDR2: MNHEY, SVGAGI. The CDR3 runs to 15 residues. V lost 7 bases and J lost 3; bases outside the gene matches: 9. CDR3 residues: CASNPLRGGEETQYF. CDR3 coding DNA: TGTGCCAGCAATCCTTTGCGGGGGGGCGAAGAGACCCAGTACTTC.

This chain uses TRBV6-6 with TRBJ1-3; maybe TRBD1 (6 bases). The germline CDR1 and CDR2 sequences are MNHNY and SVGAGI (reference sequence). Trimming pared 6 bases from V and 1 base from J, leaving 16 bases between. This CDR3 has 16 residues. The CDR3 sequence: CASRPGTGLSGNTIYF. The DNA of the CDR3 is TGTGCCAGCAGGCCCGGAACAGGGTTGTCTGGAAACACCATATATTTT.

This clone has a single count. This chain uses TRBV5-4 with TRBJ2-2; 10 bases agree with TRBD2. The CDR3 extends over 15 amino acids. The germline V gene has CDR1 SGHNT and CDR2 YYREEE (reference sequence). Germline trimming cut 4 bases from V and 6 bases from J; bases unmatched to any gene: 6. This chain's CDR3 is CASSNSGGAPGELFF. For the CDR3, the DNA is TGTGCCAGCAGCAACAGCGGGGGGGCCCCCGGGGAGCTGTTTTTT. Full variable domain (missing parts from reference TRBV5-4 and TRBJ2-2): ETGVTQSPTHLIKTRGQQVTLRCSSQSGHNTVSWYQQALGQGPQFIFQYYREEENGRGNFPPRFSGLQFPNYSSELNVNALELDDSALYLCASSNSGGAPGELFFGEGSRLTVL.

This chain uses TRBV9 with TRBJ2-3, with 12 bases lining up with TRBD2. The germline V gene encodes CDR1 SGDLS and CDR2 YYNGEE. The CDR3 extends over 18 amino acids. The trim removed 3 bases at V and 3 bases at J, leaving 11 bases unmatched. CDR3 coding DNA: TGTGCCAGCAGCGCCATCGGATCTAGCGGGGGGGCAACAGATACGCAGTATTTT. This encodes CASSAIGSSGGATDTQYF.

V is TRBV6-2 or TRBV6-3 and J is TRBJ1-1; D is unclear. Germline CDR1 and CDR2: MNHEY and SVGEGT. Trimming stripped 0 bases from V and 4 bases from J, with 15 bases between. This CDR3 has 16 amino acids. In DNA, the CDR3 is TGTGCCAGCAGTTACTCGTCTGACGGACGGGGCACTGAAGCTTTCTTT. Protein sequence: CASSYSSDGRGTEAFF.

V and J are TRBV6-1 and TRBJ1-4; D ambiguous. V dropped 3 bases and J dropped 11 bases, with 16 bases sitting between them. From germline, CDR1 is MNHNS and CDR2 SASEGT. The CDR3 length is 14 residues. As DNA, the CDR3 is TGTGCCAGCAGTGAGTCCCCGATGCCGCGGAAACTGTTTTTT. This encodes CASSESPMPRKLFF.

This chain connects TRBV3-1 (or the pseudogene TRBV3-2) to TRBJ1-2; a weak D match, TRBD1 (5 bases). The CDR3 runs to 15 residues. V lost 1 base and J lost 8, with 17 bases in between. Germline V gene lookup returns CDR1 LGHDT and CDR2 YNNKEL (reference sequence). The CDR3, as DNA: TGTGCCAGCAGCCAAGTCCTGGGGAGGGGCGACGGCTACACCTTC. Amino acid sequence: CASSQVLGRGDGYTF.

The V and J genes are TRBV6-5 and TRBJ2-1, with 9 bases that match TRBD2. CDR3 length: 15 amino acids. After removal of 8 bases from V and 5 bases from J, the junction contained 10 bases not matched to a gene. In germline, CDR1 is MNHEY, CDR2 SVGAGI. CDR3 amino acids: CASGERGAENNEQFF. CDR3 DNA: TGTGCCAGCGGGGAGCGGGGGGCAGAAAACAATGAGCAGTTCTTC.